The 15 T cell receptor beta chains below were found in one sample sequenced in a study of blood T cell repertoires in COVID-19. The protocol was immunoSEQ multiplex PCR, while the TCRdb copy is restricted to in-frame clones and leaves out a portion. This table has under 150,000 clones, about four fifths appearing once. Sequenced input: peripheral blood. All receptors derive from a human donor with acute or convalescent COVID-19. The donor label of this sample is uncertain.

The DNA of the CDR3 is TGTGCCAGCGCCTCGGGACAGGGGTCGAGGGAGCCTTACGAGCAGTACGTC. Its protein is CASASGQGSREPYEQYV. The chain links TRBV7-8 to TRBJ2-7; 10 nucleotides agree with TRBD1. Unmatched junction bases numbered 17, after V lost 8 bases and J lost 4 bases. This CDR3 has 17 residues. Germline values: CDR1 SGHVS, CDR2 FQNEAQ.

The chain is built from TRBV5-5 and TRBJ2-2; the D gene is possibly TRBD2 (5 bases). Germline CDR1 and CDR2: SGHKS and YYEKEE (reference sequence). The V end was cut by 2 bases, the J end by 3 bases, with 20 bases between. This CDR3 comprises 18 residues. The CDR3 DNA reads as TGTGCCAGCAGCTTAGATTCTTTGCGGGCCGAGTACACCGGGGAGCTGTTTTTT. This translates into CASSLDSLRAEYTGELFF.

The V call is TRBV5-4, the J call TRBJ1-6; D is perhaps TRBD1 (5 bases). The CDR3 totals 15 residues. CDR1 and CDR2 (germline): SGHNT, YYREEE (reference sequence). V shed 1 base and J shed 7 bases, with 12 bases lying between them. In DNA form, the CDR3 reads TGTGCCAGCAGCTTGACAGGAGACGGGAATTCACCCCTCCACTTT. Protein sequence: CASSLTGDGNSPLHF. Full variable domain (missing parts from reference TRBV5-4 and TRBJ1-6): ETGVTQSPTHLIKTRGQQVTLRCSSQSGHNTVSWYQQALGQGPQFIFQYYREEENGRGNFPPRFSGLQFPNYSSELNVNALELDDSALYLCASSLTGDGNSPLHFGNGTRLTVT.

Regarding this clone: The junction departs from germline at one end; a sequencing error may be responsible. V gene TRBV24-1 combines with J gene TRBJ2-1; perhaps TRBD2 as D (5 bases). Germline lookup yields CDR1 KGHDR and CDR2 SFDVKD. This CDR3 has 13 amino acids. The chain's CDR3 is CATSDLERREQFF. CDR3 DNA sequence: TGTGCCACCAGCGATTTAGAAAGGAGGGAGCAGTTCTTC.

The gene calls are TRBV27 and TRBJ1-2; 9 bases are shared with TRBD1. Trimming cost V 5 bases and J 8 bases; bases outside gene matches: 9. Germline lookup yields CDR1 MNHEY and CDR2 SMNVEV (reference sequence). The CDR3 length is 14 residues. CDR3 loop: CASSTTGGARGYTF. The CDR3 nucleotides read TGTGCCAGCAGTACCACAGGGGGCGCAAGAGGCTACACCTTC.

Only one count was recorded for this clone. This rearrangement joins TRBV3-1 (or the pseudogene TRBV3-2) to TRBJ2-5; TRBD2 matches 12 bases. Trimming cost V 1 base and J 7 bases; bases outside gene matches: 4. Germline CDR1 LGHDT, CDR2 YNNKEL (reference sequence). This CDR3 is 15 amino acids long. The CDR3 DNA follows: TGTGCCAGCAGCCAAGCTAGCGGGGGGGCCGGGACCCAGTACTTC. Protein sequence: CASSQASGGAGTQYF.

This clone occurred once. This CDR3 reads CASSPPLPGAGYTF. The CDR3 DNA is TGTGCCAGCAGCCCCCCCCTCCCGGGAGCGGGCTACACCTTC. V and J are TRBV9 and TRBJ1-2; D gene ambiguous. CDR3 size: 14 residues. Trimming stripped 4 bases from V and 8 bases from J, with 18 bases between. CDR1 and CDR2 from the germline V gene are SGDLS and YYNGEE.

This chain links TRBV18 with TRBJ2-1; tentatively, D is TRBD2 (5 bases). The CDR3 is made up of 14 amino acids. With 3 bases removed from V and 6 bases from J, the gap between germline ends came to 12 bases. Per germline, CDR1 KGHSH and CDR2 LQKENI. CDR3 coding DNA: TGTGCCAGCTCACCTCCCCCCGGGATCAATGAGCAGTTCTTC. It is translated as CASSPPPGINEQFF.

The chain carries TRBV10-3 and TRBJ2-1; TRBD2 is a possible D gene (6 bases). Trimming left V 7 bases short and J 4 bases short, with 14 bases between. The CDR3 extends over 14 amino acids. CDR1 is ENHRY, CDR2 SYGVKD, per germline. CDR3: CAIKGLAQYNEQFF. The CDR3 region has the DNA TGTGCCATCAAGGGGCTAGCGCAATACAATGAGCAGTTCTTC.

The chain links TRBV7-6 to TRBJ2-2, with 9 bases lining up with TRBD1. CDR1 is SGHVS and CDR2 is FNYEAQ in the germline V gene. The CDR3 spans 16 residues. The trim removed 10 bases at V and 3 bases at J, leaving 12 bases unmatched. The CDR3, as DNA: TGTGCCATCCAAGTGGGTACAGGGGGCTACACCGGGGAGCTGTTTTTT. Protein sequence: CAIQVGTGGYTGELFF.

The rearrangement uses TRBV5-1 and TRBJ2-1; 11 positions match TRBD2. V dropped 0 bases and J dropped 4; count of bases not matched to a gene: 3. Germline V gene lookup returns CDR1 SGHRS and CDR2 YFSETQ. The CDR3 covers 16 residues. The CDR3 loop is CASSLEGTSGYNEQFF. CDR3 coding DNA: TGCGCCAGCAGCTTGGAAGGGACTAGCGGATACAATGAGCAGTTCTTC.

This chain links TRBV19 with TRBJ1-1; D not resolved. V lost 6 bases and J lost 7, with 9 bases in between. There are 11 residues in the CDR3. The germline V gene has CDR1 LNHDA and CDR2 SQIVND (reference sequence). The chain's CDR3 is CASRNHGEAFF. DNA of the CDR3: TGTGCCAGTAGGAATCACGGTGAAGCTTTCTTT. The variable domain in full, completed from reference TRBV19 and TRBJ1-1, reads DGGITQSPKYLFRKEGQNVTLSCEQNLNHDAMYWYRQDPGQGLRLIYYSQIVNDFQKGDIAEGYSVSREKKESFPLTVTSAQKNPTAFYLCASRNHGEAFFGQGTRLTVV.

The chain combines TRBV30 with TRBJ1-2; possibly TRBD1 for D (6 bases). V shed 0 bases and J shed 2 bases, with 16 bases lying between them. CDR3 length: 16 residues. Germline V CDR1 and CDR2: GTSNPN, SVGIG (reference sequence). The CDR3 region has the DNA TGTGCCTGGAGTGTAAACAGGGTGCTGCTGAACTATGGCTACACCTTC. This encodes CAWSVNRVLLNYGYTF.

This clone was seen a few times. V usage is TRBV27 and J usage is TRBJ2-1; 9 bases are shared with TRBD1. Losses at the gene ends were 7 bases for V and 7 bases for J; bases not matched to a gene: 5. The CDR3 loop spans 13 amino acids. CDR1 and CDR2 (germline): MNHEY, SMNVEV (reference sequence). In DNA form, the CDR3 reads TGTGCCAGCAAACAGGGGGCCTGGAATGAGCAGTTCTTC. This translates into CASKQGAWNEQFF.

This clone is a singleton in its sample. The gene calls are TRBV18 and TRBJ2-7; 9 bases are shared with TRBD1. Germline values: CDR1 KGHSH, CDR2 LQKENI. CDR3 size: 15 residues. The V and J ends lost 4 bases and 2 bases, in that order; junction bases with no gene match: 6. The CDR3 here is CASSHGGQGPYEQYF. The CDR3 DNA is TGTGCCAGCTCACACGGGGGACAGGGTCCCTACGAGCAGTACTTC.